This T cell receptor beta chain appears in the sequencing data of a study of human versus mouse CDR3 diversity and MHC coevolution. Clones were read by immunoSEQ multiplex PCR, and TCRdb kept only the in-frame ones, dropping some. The data show more than 60,000 clones, with about 90% seen just once and around 0.15% held by the top ten. V lost 0 bases and J 1 base, leaving 7 bases between the germline ends. Looked up from germline, CDR1 is SGHRS and CDR2 is YFSETQ. This CDR3 has 14 amino acids. The V gene is TRBV5-1, the J gene TRBJ1-1; D is uncertain. Source material: naive CD4+ T cells from blood. The subset: CD45RO-negative CD62L-positive naive CD4 T cells. The sequence was obtained from a person aged 25 to 75 in good health. CDR3 sequence: CASSLGSSNTEAFF. The CDR3 DNA reads TGCGCCAGCAGCTTGGGGAGTTCGAACACTGAAGCTTTCTTT.